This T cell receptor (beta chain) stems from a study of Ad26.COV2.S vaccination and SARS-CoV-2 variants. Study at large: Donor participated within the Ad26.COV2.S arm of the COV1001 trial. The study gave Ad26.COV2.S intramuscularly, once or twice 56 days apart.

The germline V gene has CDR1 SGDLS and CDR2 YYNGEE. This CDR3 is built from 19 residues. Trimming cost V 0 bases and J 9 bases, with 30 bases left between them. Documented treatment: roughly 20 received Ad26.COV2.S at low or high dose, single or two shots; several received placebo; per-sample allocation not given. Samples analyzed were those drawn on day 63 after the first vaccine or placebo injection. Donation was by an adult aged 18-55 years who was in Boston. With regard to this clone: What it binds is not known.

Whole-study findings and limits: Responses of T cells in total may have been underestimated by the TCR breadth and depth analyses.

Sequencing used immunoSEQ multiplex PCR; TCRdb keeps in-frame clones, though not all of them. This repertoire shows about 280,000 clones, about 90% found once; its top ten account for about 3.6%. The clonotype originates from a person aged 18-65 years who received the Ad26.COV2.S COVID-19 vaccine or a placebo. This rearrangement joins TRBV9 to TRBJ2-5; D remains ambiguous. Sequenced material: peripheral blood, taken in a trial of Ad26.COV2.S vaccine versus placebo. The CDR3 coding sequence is TGTGCCAGCAGCGTAGTATGCCCTGTAATTGGATCGCCAGTTTCGGCCCAGTACTTC. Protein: CASSVVCPVIGSPVSAQYF.